The entry that follows covers one T cell receptor (beta chain) sequence. The data belong to a study of cytotoxic CD8 clonotypes in ibrutinib-treated CLL. Study-level background: Outcomes included around 25 partial and 2 complete responses; after median roughly six years, 14 stayed remitted and some 12 progressed.

Here immunoSEQ multiplex PCR was the method, and the copy in TCRdb shows in-frame clones only, minus some. The sample has 150,000 or so clones, more than 70% seen once; the top ten hold over 2.5%. J gave up 7 bases and V 6 bases, and 5 bases lay outside the gene matches. From germline, CDR1 is LNHDA and CDR2 SQIVND (reference sequence). The CDR3 is 12 residues long. The material was PBMCs, obtained at disease progression, from a patient treated with ibrutinib. This clonotype was obtained from a human donor with chronic lymphocytic leukemia. The V and J genes are TRBV19 and TRBJ1-2; 7 bases fit TRBD1. CDR3 coding DNA: TGTGCCAGTAGCTTAACAGGGGTTGGCTACACCTTC. It translates to CASSLTGVGYTF.